A selection of T cell receptor beta chains follows, all from one sample in a study of vaccination and CD4 T cells after COVID-19. TCRdb analysed the PCR reads with MiXCR anew, one entry per CDR3 protein. The sample carries approximately 12,000 distinct CDR3 sequences, 20% recorded once. Their cognate antigens are unknown. The sample in question was CD4+ T cells from blood, cultured in vitro, obtained before SARS-CoV-2 vaccination. The origin of the receptors is a human donor who received a COVID-19 vaccine. The CDR3 runs from the conserved cysteine through the conserved F or W. A D gene is named only where the DNA matches it firmly. Clone size is shown for a subset of rows, as once, few, many or a class of expanded clone.

clone_size | j_call | v_call | d_call | cdr3_aa | cdr3_nt
few | TRBJ2-3 | TRBV27 | . | CASSSRGADTQYF | TGTGCCAGCAGTTCCCGAGGGGCAGATACGCAGTATTTT
few | TRBJ2-7 | TRBV6-1 | . | CASSEEFEQYF | TGTGCCAGCAGTGAAGAGTTCGAGCAGTACTTC
few | TRBJ1-2 | TRBV11-3 | . | CASSLRPRNYGYTF | TGTGCCAGCAGCTTAAGGCCCAGGAACTATGGCTACACCTTC
few | TRBJ1-1 | TRBV6-1 | . | CASSRRTMNTEAFF | TGTGCCAGCTCCCGACGGACAATGAACACTGAAGCTTTCTTT
. | TRBJ2-5 | TRBV4-1 | . | CASSQGGGLNRETQYF | TGCGCCAGCAGCCAAGGGGGAGGCCTAAACAGAGAGACCCAGTACTTC
. | TRBJ2-6 | TRBV5-4 | . | CASSQALRTNVLTF | TGTGCCAGCAGCCAGGCCCTTAGGACCAACGTCCTGACTTTC
few | TRBJ1-3 | TRBV19 | . | CASSEGTGNTIYF | TGTGCCAGTAGTGAAGGGACTGGAAACACCATATATTTT
few | TRBJ1-2 | TRBV5-4 | . | CASRSGAGVTYGYTF | TGTGCCAGCAGGTCGGGGGCAGGGGTCACCTATGGCTACACCTTC
. | TRBJ2-1 | TRBV24-1 | . | CATSENTEQFF | TGTGCCACCAGTGAAAATACTGAGCAGTTCTTC
few | TRBJ2-1 | TRBV7-9 | . | CASSLARPGTFDEQFF | TGTGCCAGCAGCTTAGCTCGGCCAGGGACCTTCGATGAGCAGTTCTTC
few | TRBJ2-7 | TRBV6-1 | TRBD1 | CASSEAHLTGEAYEQYF | TGTGCCAGCAGTGAAGCCCACCTGACAGGGGAGGCCTACGAGCAGTACTTC
few | TRBJ2-3 | TRBV20-1 | TRBD2 | CSARLAASGGRLSTDTQYF | TGCAGTGCTAGATTGGCGGCTAGCGGGGGGCGCCTCAGCACAGATACGCAGTATTTT
few | TRBJ2-1 | TRBV5-8 | . | CASSFGGGASNEQFF | TGTGCCAGCAGCTTCGGAGGGGGGGCCAGCAATGAGCAGTTCTTC
. | TRBJ2-3 | TRBV20-1 | TRBD2 | CSARGLAGEGGTDTQYF | TGCAGTGCTAGGGGGCTAGCGGGGGAGGGGGGCACAGATACGCAGTATTTT
. | TRBJ1-2 | TRBV6-4 | . | CATFPVRPLHCGYTF | TGTGCCACCTTCCCGGTCCGACCATTGCACTGTGGCTACACCTTC
. | TRBJ2-5 | TRBV24-1 | TRBD1 | CATSDLRTGGEETQYF | TGTGCCACCAGTGATTTGAGGACAGGGGGCGAAGAGACCCAGTACTTC
few | TRBJ2-3 | TRBV30 | TRBD2 | CAWSVVVAGGTDTQYF | TGTGCCTGGAGTGTAGTCGTGGCGGGGGGGACAGATACGCAGTATTTT
few | TRBJ1-1 | TRBV20-1 | . | CSARDYRANTEAFF | TGCAGTGCTAGAGATTACCGGGCGAACACTGAAGCTTTCTTT
few | TRBJ2-7 | TRBV20-1 | TRBD2 | CSAKAGDYEQYF | TGCAGTGCCAAAGCGGGGGACTACGAGCAGTACTTC
. | TRBJ2-1 | TRBV12-3/TRBV12-4 | TRBD2 | CASSLNSGGAGNEQFF | TGTGCCAGCAGCCTCAATAGCGGGGGGGCAGGAAATGAGCAGTTCTTC